A single sample gave rise to the 8 T cell receptor beta chains below, sequenced in a study of blood T cell repertoires in COVID-19. Repertoires were generated with immunoSEQ multiplex PCR, while TCRdb's copy carries only in-frame clones and drops some. The sample consists of about 170,000 clones, just under 90% of them appearing once. Sequencing was performed on peripheral blood. Every receptor here comes from a man between 18 and 35 years old with active or convalescent COVID-19.

The chain couples TRBV7-9 to TRBJ2-5; D perhaps matches TRBD1 (6 bases). The CDR3 runs to 12 residues. From germline, CDR1 is SEHNR and CDR2 FQNEAQ (reference sequence). Trimming cost V 5 bases and J 7 bases, with 11 bases left between them. CDR3: CASSPQGPTQYF. The CDR3 coding sequence is TGTGCCAGCAGCCCCCAGGGGCCGACCCAGTACTTC. Based on the CDR3 plus reference TRBV7-9 and TRBJ2-5, the full variable domain is DTGVSQNPRHKITKRGQNVTFRCDPISEHNRLYWYRQTLGQGPEFLTYFQNEAQLEKSRLLSDRFSAERPKGSFSTLEIQRTEQGDSAMYLCASSPQGPTQYFGPGTRLLVL.

The chain links TRBV5-1 to TRBJ2-7; D is possibly TRBD1 (6 bases). V gave up 0 bases and J gave up 6 bases, with 13 bases separating them. CDR1 SGHRS and CDR2 YFSETQ come from the germline V gene. The CDR3 sequence is 14 residues long. The CDR3 region is CASSLDRAISEQYF. The CDR3 DNA reads as TGCGCCAGCAGCTTGGACAGGGCCATCTCCGAGCAGTACTTC.

The V and J genes are TRBV18 and TRBJ1-6; possible D gene TRBD1, 5 bases. Trimming cost V 3 bases and J 5 bases, with 8 bases left between them. Germline V gives CDR1 KGHSH, CDR2 LQKENI. The CDR3 is made up of 14 amino acids. DNA of the CDR3: TGTGCCAGCTCACCGGGGGGACATAATTCACCCCTCCACTTT. Translating it yields CASSPGGHNSPLHF.

This sequence joins TRBV30 and TRBJ2-1, with 11 bases fitting TRBD2. Germline loops: CDR1 GTSNPN, CDR2 SVGIG (reference sequence). Trimming at V came to 1 base and at J to 11 bases, leaving 22 bases not matched to a gene. CDR3 length equals 19 residues. CDR3 sequence (DNA): TGTGCCTGGAGTGACCCCAATGAGACTAGCGGGACGAAAGGATCGAAGCAGTTCTTC. Its protein product is CAWSDPNETSGTKGSKQFF.

The CDR3 loop reads CATTDRSYGYTF. The CDR3 bases are TGTGCCACCACGGACAGGAGTTATGGCTACACCTTC. V and J are TRBV24-1 and TRBJ1-2; TRBD1 matches at 7 bases. The ends lost 8 bases at V and 5 bases at J; junction bases unmatched: 4. The CDR3 spans 12 residues. Germline V gene sequence: CDR1 KGHDR, CDR2 SFDVKD.

The DNA for the CDR3 is TGTGCCAGCAGCCAAACCTGGAGGCTTACGGTCACTGAAGCTTTCTTT. It is translated as CASSQTWRLTVTEAFF. V is TRBV14 and J is TRBJ1-1; D is ambiguous. The CDR3 spans 16 residues. V was clipped by 2 bases and J by 4 bases, with 17 bases between them. Germline values: CDR1 SGHDN, CDR2 FVKESK. The full variable domain, with the rest looked up from reference TRBV14 and TRBJ1-1, is EAGVTQFPSHSVIEKGQTVTLRCDPISGHDNLYWYRRVMGKEIKFLLHFVKESKQDESGMPNNRFLAERTGGTYSTLKVQPAELEDSGVYFCASSQTWRLTVTEAFFGQGTRLTVV.

The V gene is TRBV7-9, the J gene TRBJ2-5; possible D gene TRBD2, 5 bases. V dropped 5 bases and J dropped 7 bases, with 14 bases sitting between them. Germline CDR1 reads SEHNR; CDR2 reads FQNEAQ (reference sequence). This CDR3 is 13 amino acids long. The DNA for the CDR3 is TGTGCCAGCAGCGGAGGAAATGAGGTGACCCAGTACTTC. As protein: CASSGGNEVTQYF.

The V gene is TRBV2, the J gene TRBJ1-6, with TRBD1 matching over 10 bases. Germline assignment: CDR1 SNHLY and CDR2 FYNNEI. The CDR3 has 14 residues. Unmatched junction bases numbered 6, after V lost 9 bases and J lost 7 bases. The CDR3 nucleotides are TGTGCCAGGGAGACAGGGGGCGAGAATTCACCCCTCCACTTT. It translates to CARETGGENSPLHF.